Shown below are 5 T cell receptor beta chains from a single sample sequenced in a study of shared clonotypes between healthy human individuals. Only in-frame clones appear in the TCRdb table, and some are missing; sequencing was by immunoSEQ multiplex PCR. The top ten clones hold less than 2% of a sample with approximately 640,000 clones, roughly 70% of them seen once. Input material: memory CD4+ T cells sorted from blood. The sample's subset: CD45RA-negative fraction. The receptor set was obtained from a woman aged 30 to 39 in good health.

In the case of this clone: Other DNA sequences within the sample encode an identical CDR3. The chain recombines TRBV28 with TRBJ1-2, with 10 bases identical to TRBD1. V gave up 10 bases and J gave up 0 bases; unmatched junction bases: 5. The germline gives CDR1 MDHEN, CDR2 SYDVKM. The CDR3 is made up of 14 amino acids. The CDR3 sequence: CATRTGGANYGYTF. The CDR3 coding sequence is TGTGCCACCCGGACAGGGGGGGCTAACTATGGCTACACCTTC.

The CDR3 bases are TGCAGCGTTGTTGGGGGGACAGGGGCCAACGTCCTGACTTTC. Amino acids: CSVVGGTGANVLTF. The rearrangement links TRBV29-1 to TRBJ2-6; tentatively, D is TRBD1 or TRBD2 (6 bases each). V was shortened by 4 bases and J by 4 bases, with 11 bases between the two germline ends. The CDR3 sequence is 14 residues long. Looked up from germline, CDR1 is SQVTM and CDR2 is ANQGSEA.

This clone was seen only a few times. The V gene is TRBV2, the J gene TRBJ1-3; D possibly corresponds to TRBD1 (5 bases). Germline CDR1 and CDR2: SNHLY and FYNNEI. The V end was cut by 8 bases, the J end by 0 bases, with 11 bases between. The CDR3 spans 14 residues. CDR3 sequence: CASGSRVSGNTIYF. CDR3 nucleotide sequence: TGTGCCAGCGGTTCCAGGGTCTCTGGAAACACCATATATTTT. Filled out from reference TRBV2 and TRBJ1-3, the complete variable domain reads EPEVTQTPSHQVTQMGQEVILRCVPISNHLYFYWYRQILGQKVEFLVSFYNNEISEKSEIFDDQFSVERPDGSNFTLKIRSTKLEDSAMYFCASGSRVSGNTIYFGEGSWLTVV.

The chain employs TRBV28 and TRBJ2-7; D ambiguous. This CDR3 has 13 residues. Germline loops: CDR1 MDHEN, CDR2 SYDVKM. V gave up 8 bases and J gave up 2 bases, with 13 bases separating them. CDR3 sequence (DNA): TGTGCCAGCGGAGCTCCGGCTCCCTACGAGCAGTACTTC. Protein sequence: CASGAPAPYEQYF.

The rearrangement uses TRBV5-8 and TRBJ2-2; D gene uncertain. The CDR3 length is 16 residues. V was clipped by 0 bases and J by 0 bases, with 9 bases between them. Looked up from germline, CDR1 is SGHTS and CDR2 is YDEGEE. This chain's CDR3 is CASSLAIRANTGELFF. For the CDR3, the DNA is TGTGCCAGCAGCTTGGCCATCCGGGCGAACACCGGGGAGCTGTTTTTT. The variable domain in full, with the rest retrieved from reference TRBV5-8 and TRBJ2-2, is EAGVTQSPTHLIKTRGQQATLRCSPISGHTSVYWYQQALGLGLQFLLWYDEGEERNRGNFPPRFSGRQFPNYSSELNVNALELEDSALYLCASSLAIRANTGELFFGEGSRLTVL.